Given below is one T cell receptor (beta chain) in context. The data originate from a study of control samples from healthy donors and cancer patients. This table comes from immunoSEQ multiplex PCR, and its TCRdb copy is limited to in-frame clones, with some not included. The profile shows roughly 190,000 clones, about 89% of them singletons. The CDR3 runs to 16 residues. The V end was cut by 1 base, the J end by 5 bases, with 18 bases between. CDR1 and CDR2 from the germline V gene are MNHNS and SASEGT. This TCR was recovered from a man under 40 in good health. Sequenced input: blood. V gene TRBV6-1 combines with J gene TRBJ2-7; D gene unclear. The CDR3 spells CASSEGPLNLWDEQYF. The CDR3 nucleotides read TGTGCCAGCAGTGAAGGCCCACTCAATTTGTGGGACGAGCAGTACTTC.